Reported below is one T cell receptor beta chain. As yet, its antigen is unknown. The data were obtained in a study of persistence of HIV-infected CD4 T cells. This nonspecific control used anti-CD3/anti-CD28 bead stimulation of CD4+ T cells. Responding CD4+ T cells were sorted by upregulation of both CD40 ligand and CD69. Plasma HIV-1 RNA stayed below 50 copies/mL for at least 4 years. This was the immunoSEQ version 4 assay in survey mode. Profiling relied on immunoSEQ multiplex PCR, and the TCRdb table lists in-frame clones only, not all of them. The data show more than 35,000 clones, around 90% seen once. Study results and caveats: TCR analyses could not target the rare provirus-carrying CMV-responding cells.

There are 13 residues in the CDR3. Trimming removed 2 bases from V and 3 bases from J, with 11 bases in between. Germline V gene sequence: CDR1 GTSNPN, CDR2 SVGIG (reference sequence). V and J are TRBV30 and TRBJ2-7; D possibly corresponds to TRBD1 (6 bases). This specimen consisted of CD4+ T cells sorted from PBMCs after approximately 20-hour stimulation, obtained from a patient who received antiretroviral therapy. The receptor was derived from an adult man with HIV who was CMV-seropositive. CDR3 sequence: CAWSKGTIYEQYF. DNA for the CDR3: TGTGCCTGGAGTAAAGGGACAATCTACGAGCAGTACTTC.